The 32 T cell receptor beta chains below were found in one sample sequenced in a study of blood T cells in healthy people across ages. Next came a second PCR, run for roughly 6 to 11 cycles, which used a sample-barcoded 5' primer along with a J-beta primer mix. TCRdb reprocessed the 5' RACE reads via MiXCR and lists one record per CDR3 protein. The data show 1.2 million to 1.5 million distinct CDR3 sequences, about 40% seen once. Sequenced material: blood. These receptors were taken from a woman aged 18-30 years in good health.

This clonotype has a handful of counts. The rearrangement links TRBV9 to TRBJ1-2; D perhaps matches TRBD1 (5 bases). The CDR3 is 16 amino acids. Germline-derived CDR1 and CDR2 are SGDLS and YYNGEE. V dropped 3 bases and J dropped 3 bases, with 18 bases sitting between them. The CDR3 region is CASSEPGAGTYYGYTF. The CDR3, as DNA: TGTGCCAGCAGCGAGCCCGGCGCAGGGACCTACTATGGCTACACCTTC.

There are a few counts of this clonotype. V usage is TRBV7-2 and J usage is TRBJ2-7; 11 bases are a match to TRBD2. CDR1 SGHTA and CDR2 FQGNSA come from the germline V gene. The CDR3 length is 16 residues. Germline trimming cut 2 bases from V and 2 bases from J; bases unmatched to any gene: 5. CDR3 sequence: CASSLQASGGTYEQYF. Here the CDR3 DNA reads TGTGCCAGCAGCTTACAGGCTAGCGGGGGGACCTACGAGCAGTACTTC. Drawing the rest from reference TRBV7-2 and TRBJ2-7, the complete variable domain is GAGVSQSPSNKVTEKGKDVELRCDPISGHTALYWYRQSLGQGLEFLIYFQGNSAPDKSGLPSDRFSAERTGGSVSTLTIQRTQQEDSAVYLCASSLQASGGTYEQYFGPGTRLTVT.

This chain joins TRBV4-1 and TRBJ1-2; no clear D. Germline-derived CDR1 and CDR2 are MGHRA and YSYEKL. V dropped 0 bases and J dropped 1 base, with 9 bases sitting between them. The CDR3 covers 15 residues. DNA of the CDR3: TGCGCCAGCAGCCAAGATTCAAGCCTTAACTATGGCTACACCTTC. The encoded protein is CASSQDSSLNYGYTF.

This clonotype has more than one count but fewer than ten. The V and J genes are TRBV12-3 or TRBV12-4 and TRBJ2-5; no firm D call. CDR3 length: 15 amino acids. The V end was cut by 3 bases, the J end by 6 bases, with 17 bases between. For the CDR3, the DNA is TGTGCCAGCAGTTTGTTTAGTGGGATTGCGCAGACCCAGTACTTC. Its protein product is CASSLFSGIAQTQYF.

Regarding this clonotype: A much larger clone differs from this one at a single base, so this may be a read error. CDR3 sequence (DNA): TGCGCCAGCAACTTGGCCGGCGCGTACCAAGAGACCCAGTACTTC. Its translation: CASNLAGAYQETQYF. The chain has TRBV5-1 and TRBJ2-5; D unclear. This CDR3 contains 15 residues. Germline V gene data show CDR1 as SGHRS and CDR2 as YFSETQ.

In this sample, this clonotype turned up a few times. The chain uses TRBV7-2 and TRBJ2-7; 9 positions match TRBD1. This CDR3 region has 15 residues. Unmatched junction bases numbered 6, after V lost 4 bases and J lost 2 bases. Germline V CDR1 and CDR2: SGHTA, FQGNSA. DNA of the CDR3: TGTGCCAGCAGCTCATACAGGGGGCCCACCTACGAGCAGTACTTC. It yields the protein CASSSYRGPTYEQYF. Drawing the rest from reference TRBV7-2 and TRBJ2-7, the complete variable domain is GAGVSQSPSNKVTEKGKDVELRCDPISGHTALYWYRQSLGQGLEFLIYFQGNSAPDKSGLPSDRFSAERTGGSVSTLTIQRTQQEDSAVYLCASSSYRGPTYEQYFGPGTRLTVT.

This chain connects TRBV7-8 to TRBJ1-4; no clear D. V was shortened by 7 bases and J by 6 bases, with 15 bases between the two germline ends. CDR1 and CDR2 from the germline V gene are SGHVS and FQNEAQ. This CDR3 region has 14 residues. CDR3 bases: TGTGCCAGCATGCTGGGAGGGTATGATGAAAAACTGTTTTTT. Amino acids: CASMLGGYDEKLFF. The entire variable domain, with the rest obtained from reference TRBV7-8 and TRBJ1-4, is as follows: GAGVSQSPRYKVAKRGQDVALRCDPISGHVSLFWYQQALGQGPEFLTYFQNEAQLDKSGLPSDRFFAERPEGSVSTLKIQRTQQEDSAVYLCASMLGGYDEKLFFGSGTQLSVL.

This chain uses TRBV10-3 with TRBJ2-4; D could derive from TRBD1 or TRBD2 (5 bases each). The CDR3 length is 16 residues. CDR1 and CDR2 from the germline V gene are ENHRY and SYGVKD. Trimming left V 3 bases short and J 0 bases short, with 12 bases between. The CDR3, as DNA: TGTGCCATCAGTGACCCGGGACGGCTAGCCAAAAACATTCAGTACTTC. This encodes CAISDPGRLAKNIQYF.

DNA for the CDR3: TGTGCCAGCAGCAAGAATCTGATACAAGAGACCCAGTACTTC. Protein product: CASSKNLIQETQYF. V and J are TRBV11-2 and TRBJ2-5, with D uncertain. Germline values: CDR1 SGHAT, CDR2 FQNNGV. Deletions cut 5 bases from V and 2 bases from J, with 12 bases between. The CDR3 runs 14 residues.

This clonotype came up a few times. The chain recombines TRBV10-3 with TRBJ2-7; 10 positions agree with TRBD2. The trim removed 10 bases at V and 0 bases at J, leaving 6 bases unmatched. Germline V CDR1 and CDR2: ENHRY, SYGVKD. This CDR3 region has 14 residues. The CDR3: CATMSGGASYEQYF. In DNA, the CDR3 is TGTGCCACAATGAGCGGGGGGGCCTCCTACGAGCAGTACTTC.

This clonotype was picked up a small number of times. The rearrangement links TRBV20-1 to TRBJ2-1; D gene unclear. The CDR3 runs 14 residues. CDR1 and CDR2 from the germline V gene are DFQATT and SNEGSKA (reference sequence). V lost 4 bases and J lost 8, with 18 bases in between. The CDR3 bases are TGCAGTGCTACCGATTATGGTAGCCCCCATGAGCAGTTCTTC. This encodes CSATDYGSPHEQFF.

This clonotype occurred a few times. This chain connects TRBV11-1 to TRBJ2-1; 13 bases match TRBD2. The J segment lost 4 bases and the V segment lost 4 bases, leaving 19 bases of the junction unmatched. The length of the CDR3 is 21 residues. Looked up from germline, CDR1 is SGHAT and CDR2 is FQDESV (reference sequence). The CDR3 DNA is TGTGCCAGCAGCTCCGAGGGGGACGACCAACTAGCGGGAGGGAGATACAATGAGCAGTTCTTC. Translated: CASSSEGDDQLAGGRYNEQFF.

This clonotype has a count of ten or more. The rearrangement links TRBV5-1 to TRBJ1-2; D is possibly TRBD1 (5 bases). Germline V CDR1 and CDR2: SGHRS, YFSETQ. This CDR3 contains 13 residues. Trimming cost V 1 base and J 7 bases, with 11 bases left between them. CDR3 nucleotides: TGCGCCAGCAGCTTGCCAGGGTCCGCTGGCTACACCTTC. It encodes CASSLPGSAGYTF.

This clonotype was recorded a few times. V gene TRBV10-3 combines with J gene TRBJ1-1; 7 bases agree with TRBD1. The CDR3 runs to 16 residues. Germline CDR1 and CDR2: ENHRY and SYGVKD. Trimming removed 0 bases from V and 3 bases from J; junction bases left unmatched: 7. The CDR3 region is CAISESRQGGDTEAFF. CDR3 DNA: TGTGCCATCAGTGAGTCGCGACAGGGTGGGGACACTGAAGCTTTCTTT.

The chain couples TRBV29-1 to TRBJ2-1; the match to TRBD1 covers 7 bases. This CDR3 is 14 amino acids long. Germline CDR1 reads SQVTM; CDR2 reads ANQGSEA. J gave up 10 bases and V 1 base, and 10 bases lay outside the gene matches. CDR3 nucleotides: TGCAGCGTTGAAGGGAAACAGGGGAGATACGAGCAGTTCTTC. Translation: CSVEGKQGRYEQFF.

This clonotype appeared a few times. The chain links TRBV12-3 or TRBV12-4 to TRBJ2-7; weak D call: TRBD2 (5 bases). The V gene lost 5 bases and the J gene lost 1 base, with 12 bases spanning the gap. This CDR3 comprises 14 residues. Here the CDR3 reads CASSDYGVSYEQYF. The CDR3 nucleotides are TGTGCCAGCAGTGACTACGGAGTATCCTACGAGCAGTACTTC.

This clonotype turned up a few times. This chain joins TRBV30 and TRBJ1-5; D ambiguous. The CDR3 runs to 15 residues. Germline V gene sequence: CDR1 GTSNPN, CDR2 SVGIG (reference sequence). Trimming cost V 0 bases and J 2 bases, with 11 bases left between them. The CDR3 reads CAWSVGGLGNQPQHF. CDR3 coding DNA: TGTGCCTGGAGTGTAGGAGGGCTGGGCAATCAGCCCCAGCATTTT. The complete variable domain, with remaining parts taken from reference TRBV30 and TRBJ1-5, reads SQTIHQWPATLVQPVGSPLSLECTVEGTSNPNLYWYRQAAGRGLQLLFYSVGIGQISSEVPQNLSASRPQDRQFILSSKKLLLSDSGFYLCAWSVGGLGNQPQHFGDGTRLSIL.

This clonotype appeared a few times. This chain uses TRBV7-2 with TRBJ2-3; a possible D gene is TRBD2 (7 bases). The germline CDR1 and CDR2 sequences are SGHTA and FQGNSA. The CDR3 runs to 16 residues. V dropped 1 base and J dropped 4 bases, with 15 bases sitting between them. The CDR3 reads CASSLEGGGASDTQYF. In DNA form, the CDR3 reads TGTGCCAGCAGCTTAGAAGGCGGGGGCGCATCAGATACGCAGTATTTT.

V usage is TRBV7-9 and J usage is TRBJ2-1, with 9 bases aligning to TRBD1. The ends lost 4 bases at V and 6 bases at J; junction bases unmatched: 13. This CDR3 is built from 17 residues. Germline V CDR1 and CDR2: SEHNR, FQNEAQ (reference sequence). In nucleotides, the CDR3 is TGTGCCAGCAGCTGGGGGGGGCAGGGACAGGGAGGCAATGAGCAGTTCTTC. The encoded protein is CASSWGGQGQGGNEQFF.

The V call is TRBV9, the J call TRBJ2-2; TRBD1 matches 7 bases. Losses at the gene ends were 0 bases for V and 0 bases for J; bases not matched to a gene: 2. The CDR3 has 16 residues. Germline V CDR1 and CDR2: SGDLS, YYNGEE. The CDR3 DNA follows: TGTGCCAGCAGCGTAGGGGGACAGTCGAACACCGGGGAGCTGTTTTTT. Amino acids: CASSVGGQSNTGELFF.

V usage is TRBV5-6 and J usage is TRBJ1-1; D perhaps matches TRBD1 (6 bases). Germline V gene sequence: CDR1 SGHDT, CDR2 YYEEEE. V lost 2 bases and J 1 base, leaving 9 bases between the germline ends. The CDR3 length is 14 residues. CDR3 residues: CASSFGDKNTEAFF. The CDR3 DNA sequence: TGTGCCAGCAGCTTTGGGGACAAGAACACTGAAGCTTTCTTT. The whole variable domain, remainder taken from reference TRBV5-6 and TRBJ1-1, is DAGVTQSPTHLIKTRGQQVTLRCSPKSGHDTVSWYQQALGQGPQFIFQYYEEEERQRGNFPDRFSGHQFPNYSSELNVNALLLGDSALYLCASSFGDKNTEAFFGQGTRLTVV.

In nucleotides, the CDR3 is TGTGCCAGCAGCTTATCGGGGATATACTACGAGCAGTACTTC. It codes for CASSLSGIYYEQYF. The chain couples TRBV7-9 to TRBJ2-5, with D tentatively TRBD2 (5 bases). The better agreement between TRBJ2-7 and the DNA end casts doubt on the J call. This CDR3 comprises 14 residues. Germline assignment: CDR1 SEHNR and CDR2 FQNEAQ (reference sequence).

Many counts were recorded for this clonotype. V is TRBV29-1 and J is TRBJ1-1; D is possibly TRBD1 (6 bases). Germline V gene lookup returns CDR1 SQVTM and CDR2 ANQGSEA. V was trimmed by 3 bases and J by 1 base, leaving 9 bases between them. This CDR3 contains 13 residues. CDR3: CSVDLTGNTEAFF. The CDR3 nucleotides read TGCAGCGTTGATTTGACAGGGAACACTGAAGCTTTCTTT.

This clonotype was observed many times. With a much larger clone just one base away, this may be a read error. V and J are TRBV5-1 and TRBJ2-7; D unresolved. V dropped 4 bases and J dropped 7 bases, with 15 bases sitting between them. The CDR3 sequence is 13 residues long. Per germline, CDR1 SGHRS and CDR2 YFSETQ. The CDR3 is CASSPSTENEQYF. The CDR3 DNA follows: TGCGCCAGCAGCCCGTCGACTGAAAATGAGCAGTACTTC.

This sequence joins TRBV20-1 and TRBJ2-7; weak D call: TRBD1 (6 bases). Germline V CDR1 and CDR2: DFQATT, SNEGSKA (reference sequence). The CDR3 covers 17 residues. The V and J ends lost 0 bases and 1 base respectively, with 19 bases between them. The CDR3 here is CSARDRSQGRRSYEQYF. In nucleotides, the CDR3 is TGCAGTGCTAGAGATAGGTCCCAGGGGCGAAGGTCCTACGAGCAGTACTTC.

In its sample, this clonotype was seen many times. V and J are TRBV12-3 or TRBV12-4 and TRBJ1-1, with D possibly matching TRBD1 (5 bases). There are 14 residues in the CDR3. V dropped 5 bases and J dropped 4 bases, with 14 bases sitting between them. CDR3 in amino acids: CASSPQGGGTEAFF. The CDR3 coding sequence is TGTGCCAGCAGTCCCCAGGGAGGCGGCACTGAAGCTTTCTTT.

The chain uses TRBV9 and TRBJ1-1; D may be TRBD1 (5 bases). CDR1 and CDR2 (germline): SGDLS, YYNGEE. V was shortened by 7 bases and J by 3 bases, with 22 bases between the two germline ends. The CDR3 spans 16 residues. CDR3 region: CASRSEPGEVYTEAFF. DNA for the CDR3: TGTGCCAGCCGAAGTGAGCCGGGGGAAGTTTACACTGAAGCTTTCTTT.

This chain joins TRBV12-3 or TRBV12-4 and TRBJ1-3, with D unresolved. The V and J ends lost 5 bases and 0 bases respectively, with 8 bases between them. The CDR3 sequence is 14 residues long. The CDR3 DNA is TGTGCCAGCAGTCAGGCGGCCTCTGGAAACACCATATATTTT. This encodes CASSQAASGNTIYF.

V gene TRBV30 combines with J gene TRBJ1-2; TRBD1 matches at 8 bases. With 1 base clipped from V and 8 bases from J, the junction kept 6 bases outside the gene matches. From germline, CDR1 is GTSNPN and CDR2 SVGIG (reference sequence). CDR3 length: 13 amino acids. Here the CDR3 reads CAWSGGQGIGYTF. The CDR3 region has the DNA TGTGCCTGGAGTGGAGGACAGGGTATAGGCTACACCTTC.

The chain uses TRBV7-2 and TRBJ1-1, with D perhaps matching TRBD1 (6 bases). This CDR3 is 14 amino acids long. Germline CDR1 and CDR2: SGHTA and FQGNSA. V was pared by 3 bases and J by 11 bases, with 19 bases between. CDR3: CASSLEGGIVGAFF. The CDR3 bases are TGTGCCAGCAGCTTGGAGGGGGGTATAGTTGGGGCTTTCTTT. The complete variable domain, with remaining parts taken from reference TRBV7-2 and TRBJ1-1, reads GAGVSQSPSNKVTEKGKDVELRCDPISGHTALYWYRQSLGQGLEFLIYFQGNSAPDKSGLPSDRFSAERTGGSVSTLTIQRTQQEDSAVYLCASSLEGGIVGAFFGQGTRLTVV.

The chain joins TRBV12-3 or TRBV12-4 to TRBJ2-2, with D perhaps TRBD2 (5 bases). The CDR3 has 16 amino acids. Trimming left V 7 bases short and J 6 bases short, with 21 bases between. The CDR3 DNA follows: TGTGCCAGCAAGCTGGCGGGCACATCTGGTGCCGGGGAGCTGTTTTTT. Amino acids: CASKLAGTSGAGELFF.

This clonotype came up many times. This chain uses TRBV29-1 with TRBJ2-3; 11 positions agree with TRBD1. Trimming took 2 bases from V and 5 from J; bases not matched to a gene: 3. Germline V gives CDR1 SQVTM, CDR2 ANQGSEA. The CDR3 extends over 14 amino acids. The CDR3 nucleotides are TGCAGCGTTGAACCGGGACAGGGGGGAGATACGCAGTATTTT. Protein: CSVEPGQGGDTQYF.